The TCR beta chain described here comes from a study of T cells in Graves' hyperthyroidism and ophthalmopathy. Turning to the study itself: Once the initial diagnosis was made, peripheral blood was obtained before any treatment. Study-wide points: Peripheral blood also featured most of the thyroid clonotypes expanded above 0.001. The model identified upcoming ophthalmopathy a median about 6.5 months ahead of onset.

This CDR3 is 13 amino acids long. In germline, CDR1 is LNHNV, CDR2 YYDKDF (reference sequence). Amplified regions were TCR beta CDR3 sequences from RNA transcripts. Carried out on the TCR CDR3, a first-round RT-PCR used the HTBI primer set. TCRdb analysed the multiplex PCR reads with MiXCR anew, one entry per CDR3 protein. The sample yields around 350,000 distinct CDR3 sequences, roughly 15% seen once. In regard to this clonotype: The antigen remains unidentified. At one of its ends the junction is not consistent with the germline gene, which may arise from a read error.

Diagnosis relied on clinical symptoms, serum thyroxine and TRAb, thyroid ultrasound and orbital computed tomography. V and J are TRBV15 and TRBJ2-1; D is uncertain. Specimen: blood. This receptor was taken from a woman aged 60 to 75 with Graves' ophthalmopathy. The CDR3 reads CATSRDWFVEQSF. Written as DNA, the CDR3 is TGTGCCACCAGCAGAGATTGGTTTGTTGAGCAGTCCTTC. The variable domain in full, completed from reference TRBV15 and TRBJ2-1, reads DAMVIQNPRYQVTQFGKPVTLSCSQTLNHNVMYWYQQKSSQAPKLLFHYYDKDFNNEADTPDNFQSRRPNTSFCFLDIRSPGLGDTAMYLCATSRDWFVEQSFGPGTRLTVL.